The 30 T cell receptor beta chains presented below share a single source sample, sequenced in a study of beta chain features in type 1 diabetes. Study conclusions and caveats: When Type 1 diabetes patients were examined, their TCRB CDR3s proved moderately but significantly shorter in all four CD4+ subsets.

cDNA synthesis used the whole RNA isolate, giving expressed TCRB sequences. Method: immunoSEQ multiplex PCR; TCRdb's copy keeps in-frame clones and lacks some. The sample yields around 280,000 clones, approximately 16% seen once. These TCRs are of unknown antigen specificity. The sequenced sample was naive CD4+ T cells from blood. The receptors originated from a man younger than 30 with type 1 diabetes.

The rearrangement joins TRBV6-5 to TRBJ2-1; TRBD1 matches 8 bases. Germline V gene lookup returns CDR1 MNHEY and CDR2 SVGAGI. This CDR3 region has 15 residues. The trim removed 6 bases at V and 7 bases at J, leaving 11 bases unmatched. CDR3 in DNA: TGTGCCAGCAGCCCTCCTTCAGGGGGCTGGAATGAGCAGTTCTTC. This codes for CASSPPSGGWNEQFF.

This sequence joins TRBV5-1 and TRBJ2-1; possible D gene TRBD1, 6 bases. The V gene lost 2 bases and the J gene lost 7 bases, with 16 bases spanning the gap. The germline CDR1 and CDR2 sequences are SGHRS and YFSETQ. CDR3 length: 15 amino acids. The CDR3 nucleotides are TGCGCCAGCAGCTTCCCGGGACCAAGGGGGAATGAGCAGTTCTTC. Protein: CASSFPGPRGNEQFF.

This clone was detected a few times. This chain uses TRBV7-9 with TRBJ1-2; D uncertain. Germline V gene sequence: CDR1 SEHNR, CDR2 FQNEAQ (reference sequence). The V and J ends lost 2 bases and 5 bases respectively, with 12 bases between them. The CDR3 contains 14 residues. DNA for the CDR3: TGTGCCAGCAGCTTACCGGACTCGCTATATGGCTACACCTTC. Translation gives CASSLPDSLYGYTF. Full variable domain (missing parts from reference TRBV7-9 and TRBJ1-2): DTGVSQNPRHKITKRGQNVTFRCDPISEHNRLYWYRQTLGQGPEFLTYFQNEAQLEKSRLLSDRFSAERPKGSFSTLEIQRTEQGDSAMYLCASSLPDSLYGYTFGSGTRLTVV.

The chain's CDR3 is CASKGLALETQYF. The CDR3 DNA follows: TGTGCCAGCAAGGGACTAGCATTGGAGACCCAGTACTTC. The rearrangement uses TRBV7-8 and TRBJ2-5, with 9 bases matching TRBD2. Germline values: CDR1 SGHVS, CDR2 FQNEAQ. The CDR3 has 13 residues. V shed 7 bases and J 5 bases; nucleotides not matched to a gene: 5.

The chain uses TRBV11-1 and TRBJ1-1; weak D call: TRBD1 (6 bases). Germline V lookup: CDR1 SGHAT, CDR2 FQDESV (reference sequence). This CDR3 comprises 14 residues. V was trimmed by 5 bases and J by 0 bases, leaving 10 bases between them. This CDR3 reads CASSPRGMNTEAFF. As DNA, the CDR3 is TGTGCCAGCAGCCCAAGGGGGATGAACACTGAAGCTTTCTTT.

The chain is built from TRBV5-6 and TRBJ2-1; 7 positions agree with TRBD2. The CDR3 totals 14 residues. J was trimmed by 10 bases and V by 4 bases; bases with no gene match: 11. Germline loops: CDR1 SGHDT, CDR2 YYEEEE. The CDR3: CASSVLAVLEEQFF. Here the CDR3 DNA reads TGTGCCAGCAGCGTGCTAGCGGTTCTCGAGGAGCAGTTCTTC. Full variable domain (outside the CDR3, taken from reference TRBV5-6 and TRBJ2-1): DAGVTQSPTHLIKTRGQQVTLRCSPKSGHDTVSWYQQALGQGPQFIFQYYEEEERQRGNFPDRFSGHQFPNYSSELNVNALLLGDSALYLCASSVLAVLEEQFFGPGTRLTVL.

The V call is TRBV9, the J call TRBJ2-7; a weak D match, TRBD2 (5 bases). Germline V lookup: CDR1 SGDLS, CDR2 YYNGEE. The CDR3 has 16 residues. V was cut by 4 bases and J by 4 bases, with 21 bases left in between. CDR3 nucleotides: TGTGCCAGCAGCCCTCGAGGGTCGCCGACCAGATACGAGCAGTACTTC. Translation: CASSPRGSPTRYEQYF. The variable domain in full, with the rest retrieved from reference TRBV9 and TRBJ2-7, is DSGVTQTPKHLITATGQRVTLRCSPRSGDLSVYWYQQSLDQGLQFLIQYYNGEERAKGNILERFSAQQFPDLHSELNLSSLELGDSALYFCASSPRGSPTRYEQYFGPGTRLTVT.

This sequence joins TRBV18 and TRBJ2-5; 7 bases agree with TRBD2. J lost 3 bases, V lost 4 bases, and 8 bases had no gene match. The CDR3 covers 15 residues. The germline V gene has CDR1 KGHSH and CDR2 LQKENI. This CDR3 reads CASSLHWGGEETQYF. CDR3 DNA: TGTGCCAGCTCACTCCACTGGGGAGGGGAAGAGACCCAGTACTTC. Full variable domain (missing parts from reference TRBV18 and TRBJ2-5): NAGVMQNPRHLVRRRGQEARLRCSPMKGHSHVYWYRQLPEEGLKFMVYLQKENIIDESGMPKERFSAEFPKEGPSILRIQQVVRGDSAAYFCASSLHWGGEETQYFGPGTRLLVL.

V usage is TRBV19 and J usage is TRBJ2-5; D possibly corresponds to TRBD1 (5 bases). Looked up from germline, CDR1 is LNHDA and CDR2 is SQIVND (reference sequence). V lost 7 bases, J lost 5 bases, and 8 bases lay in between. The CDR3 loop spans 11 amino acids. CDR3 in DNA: TGTGCCAGTACGAAGGGGGAGACCCAGTACTTC. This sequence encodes CASTKGETQYF.

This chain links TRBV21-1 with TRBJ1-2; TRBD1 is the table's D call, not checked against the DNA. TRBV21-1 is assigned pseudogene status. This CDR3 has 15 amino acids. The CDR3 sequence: CASSIRTGLLYGYTF. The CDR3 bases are TGTGCCAGCAGCATACGGACAGGACTACTATATGGCTACACCTTC.

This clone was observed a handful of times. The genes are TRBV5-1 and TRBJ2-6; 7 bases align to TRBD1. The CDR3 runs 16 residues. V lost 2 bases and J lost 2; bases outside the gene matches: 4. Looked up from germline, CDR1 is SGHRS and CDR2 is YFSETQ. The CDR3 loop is CASSFDRAPGANVLTF. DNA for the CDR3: TGCGCCAGCAGCTTCGACAGGGCGCCTGGGGCCAACGTCCTGACTTTC.

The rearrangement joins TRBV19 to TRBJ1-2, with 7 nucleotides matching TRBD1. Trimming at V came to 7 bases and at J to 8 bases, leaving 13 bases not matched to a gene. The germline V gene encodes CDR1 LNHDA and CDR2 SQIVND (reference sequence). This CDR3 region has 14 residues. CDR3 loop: CASTPQGKLLGYTF. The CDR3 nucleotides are TGTGCCAGTACCCCACAGGGGAAACTCCTGGGCTACACCTTC. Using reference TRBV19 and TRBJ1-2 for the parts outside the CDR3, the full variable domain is DGGITQSPKYLFRKEGQNVTLSCEQNLNHDAMYWYRQDPGQGLRLIYYSQIVNDFQKGDIAEGYSVSREKKESFPLTVTSAQKNPTAFYLCASTPQGKLLGYTFGSGTRLTVV.

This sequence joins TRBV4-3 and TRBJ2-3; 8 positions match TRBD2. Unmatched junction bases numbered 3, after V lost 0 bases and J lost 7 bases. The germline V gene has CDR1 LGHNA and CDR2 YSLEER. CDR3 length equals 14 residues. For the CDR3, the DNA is TGCGCCAGCAGCCAAGATCGGGGGGGCTATACGCAGTATTTT. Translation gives CASSQDRGGYTQYF.

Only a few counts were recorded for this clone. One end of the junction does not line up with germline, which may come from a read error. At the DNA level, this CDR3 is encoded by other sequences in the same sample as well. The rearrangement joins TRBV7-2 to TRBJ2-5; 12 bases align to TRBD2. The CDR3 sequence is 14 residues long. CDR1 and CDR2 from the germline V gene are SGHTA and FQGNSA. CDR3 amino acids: CASSLAGGEETQYF. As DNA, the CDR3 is TGTGCCAGCAGCCTAGCGGGGGGGGAGGAGACCCAGTACTTC.

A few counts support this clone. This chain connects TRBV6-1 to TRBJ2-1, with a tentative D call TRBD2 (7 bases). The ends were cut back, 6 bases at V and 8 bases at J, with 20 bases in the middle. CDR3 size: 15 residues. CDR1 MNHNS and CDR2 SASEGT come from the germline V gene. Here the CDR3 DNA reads TGTGCCAGCAGCCAAGGGGGGGGACCTTCGGATGAGCAGTTCTTC. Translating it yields CASSQGGGPSDEQFF.

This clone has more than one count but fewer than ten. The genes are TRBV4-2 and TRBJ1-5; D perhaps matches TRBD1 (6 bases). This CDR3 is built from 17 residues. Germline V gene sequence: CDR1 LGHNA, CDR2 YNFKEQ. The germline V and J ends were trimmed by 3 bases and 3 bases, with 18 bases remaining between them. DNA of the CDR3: TGTGCCAGCAGCCAGGTGGGAGGGGGGGAGAACAATCAGCCCCAGCATTTT. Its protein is CASSQVGGGENNQPQHF.

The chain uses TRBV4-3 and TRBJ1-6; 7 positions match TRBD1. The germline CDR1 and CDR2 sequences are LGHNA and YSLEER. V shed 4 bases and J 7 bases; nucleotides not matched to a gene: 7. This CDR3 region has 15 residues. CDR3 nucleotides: TGCGCCAGCAGCCCCCTGACAGGGTCCAATTCACCCCTCCACTTT. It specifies CASSPLTGSNSPLHF.

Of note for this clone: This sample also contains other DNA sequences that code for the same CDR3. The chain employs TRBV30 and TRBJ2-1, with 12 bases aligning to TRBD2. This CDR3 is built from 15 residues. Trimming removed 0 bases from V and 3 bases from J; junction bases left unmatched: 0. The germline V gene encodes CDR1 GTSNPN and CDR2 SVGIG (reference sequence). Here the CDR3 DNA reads TGTGCCTGGAGTGTACTAGCGGGAGGCTACAATGAGCAGTTCTTC. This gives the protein CAWSVLAGGYNEQFF. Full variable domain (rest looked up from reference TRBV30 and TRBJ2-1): SQTIHQWPATLVQPVGSPLSLECTVEGTSNPNLYWYRQAAGRGLQLLFYSVGIGQISSEVPQNLSASRPQDRQFILSSKKLLLSDSGFYLCAWSVLAGGYNEQFFGPGTRLTVL.

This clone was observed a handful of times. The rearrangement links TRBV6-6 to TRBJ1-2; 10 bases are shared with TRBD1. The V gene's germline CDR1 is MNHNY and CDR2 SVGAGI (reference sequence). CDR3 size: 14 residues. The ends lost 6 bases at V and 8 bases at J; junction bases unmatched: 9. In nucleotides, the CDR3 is TGTGCCAGCAGGCCGGGGACAGGGGCGCGGGGCTACACCTTC. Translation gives CASRPGTGARGYTF.

The CDR3 region is CASSRPDTQYF. CDR3 nucleotide sequence: TGTGCCAGCAGCCGTCCAGATACGCAGTATTTT. The rearrangement uses TRBV7-9 and TRBJ2-3; no firm D call. The CDR3 loop spans 11 amino acids. V lost 5 bases and J 4 bases, leaving 4 bases between the germline ends. Germline CDR1 reads SEHNR; CDR2 reads FQNEAQ (reference sequence).

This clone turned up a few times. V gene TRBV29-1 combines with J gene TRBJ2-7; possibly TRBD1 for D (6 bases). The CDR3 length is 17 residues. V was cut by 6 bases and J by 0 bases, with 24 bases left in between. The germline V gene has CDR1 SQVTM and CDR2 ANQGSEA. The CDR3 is CSVQRPRSGAGSYEQYF. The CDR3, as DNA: TGCAGCGTCCAAAGGCCGAGGTCAGGGGCGGGCTCCTACGAGCAGTACTTC.

The CDR3 nucleotides read TGTGCCAGCAGTTTCCGTGGGACAGGGCGGGACGAGCAGTACTTC. Its protein is CASSFRGTGRDEQYF. The gene calls are TRBV28 and TRBJ2-7; 9 positions match TRBD1. The germline V gene encodes CDR1 MDHEN and CDR2 SYDVKM. This CDR3 is 15 amino acids long. The trim removed 3 bases at V and 5 bases at J, leaving 8 bases unmatched.

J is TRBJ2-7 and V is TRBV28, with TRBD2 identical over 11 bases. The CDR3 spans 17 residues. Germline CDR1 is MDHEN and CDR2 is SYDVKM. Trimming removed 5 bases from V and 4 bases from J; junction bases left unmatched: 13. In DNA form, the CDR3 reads TGTGCCAGCAGTCCGATCGTGGGAACTAGCGGGAGTTACGAGCAGTACTTC. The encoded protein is CASSPIVGTSGSYEQYF.

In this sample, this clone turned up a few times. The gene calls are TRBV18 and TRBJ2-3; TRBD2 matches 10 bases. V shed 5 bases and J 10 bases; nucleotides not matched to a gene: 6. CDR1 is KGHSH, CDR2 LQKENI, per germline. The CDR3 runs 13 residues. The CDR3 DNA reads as TGTGCCAGCTCAGAGCGGGGGGGCCAGTCGCAGTATTTT. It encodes CASSERGGQSQYF.

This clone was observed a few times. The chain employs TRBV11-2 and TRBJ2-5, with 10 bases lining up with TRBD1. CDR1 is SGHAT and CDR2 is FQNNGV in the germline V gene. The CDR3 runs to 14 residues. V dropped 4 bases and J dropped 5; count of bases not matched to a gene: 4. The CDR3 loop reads CASSWDRGWETQYF. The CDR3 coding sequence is TGTGCCAGCAGCTGGGACAGGGGTTGGGAGACCCAGTACTTC.

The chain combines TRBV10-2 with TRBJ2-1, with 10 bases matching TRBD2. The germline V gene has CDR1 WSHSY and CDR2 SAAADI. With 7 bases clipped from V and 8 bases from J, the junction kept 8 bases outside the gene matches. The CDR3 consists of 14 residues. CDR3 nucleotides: TGCGCCAGCATAAGGGTAGCGGGGGGTTATGAGCAGTTCTTC. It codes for CASIRVAGGYEQFF.

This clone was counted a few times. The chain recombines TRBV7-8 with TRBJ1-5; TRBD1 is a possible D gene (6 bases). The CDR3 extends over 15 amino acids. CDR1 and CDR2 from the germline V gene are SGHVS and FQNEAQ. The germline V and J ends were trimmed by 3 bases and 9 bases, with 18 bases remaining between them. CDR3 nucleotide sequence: TGTGCCAGCAGCTTTCGAGGGCTAAGGGGGGGGCCCCAGCATTTT. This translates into CASSFRGLRGGPQHF.

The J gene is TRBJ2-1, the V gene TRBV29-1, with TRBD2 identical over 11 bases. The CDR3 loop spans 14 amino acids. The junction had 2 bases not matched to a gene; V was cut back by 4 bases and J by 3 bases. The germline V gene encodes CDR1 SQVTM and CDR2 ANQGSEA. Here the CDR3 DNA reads TGCAGCGTTGGGACTAGCGGGTTCTACAATGAGCAGTTCTTC. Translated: CSVGTSGFYNEQFF.

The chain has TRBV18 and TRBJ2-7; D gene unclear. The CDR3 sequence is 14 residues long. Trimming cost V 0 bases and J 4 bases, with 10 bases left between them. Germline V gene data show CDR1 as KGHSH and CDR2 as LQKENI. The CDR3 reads CASSPPRPPYEQYF. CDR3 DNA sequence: TGTGCCAGCTCACCACCGCGGCCCCCTTACGAGCAGTACTTC.

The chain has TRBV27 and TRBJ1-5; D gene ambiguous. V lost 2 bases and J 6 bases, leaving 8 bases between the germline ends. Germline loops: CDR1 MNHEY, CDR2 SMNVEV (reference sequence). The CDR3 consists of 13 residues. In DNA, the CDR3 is TGTGCCAGCAGTTTAATGGTTAGTCAGCCCCAGCATTTT. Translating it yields CASSLMVSQPQHF.